A single sample gave rise to the 26 T cell receptor beta chains below, sequenced in a study of T cells in Graves' hyperthyroidism and ophthalmopathy (dated by TCRdb to the late 2010s). The library was obtained by multiplex PCR. For sequencing, an Illumina HiSeq 2000 was employed. TCR beta CDR3 regions were amplified from RNA transcripts. The TCR CDR3 was subjected to a first round of RT-PCR using the HTBI primer set and the Qiagen OneStep RT-PCR kit. TCRdb reanalyzed the raw reads on its own, using fastp at Q25 for trimming and MiXCR for clone calling, and kept in-frame beta chains. CDR3 protein duplicates are merged, each entry listing the most common genes and DNA. This sample holds over 250,000 distinct CDR3 sequences; over 15% were observed only once. Approximately 60% of the sample is taken by the ten largest. Source material: blood. The source is a woman aged 55-70 years with Graves' ophthalmopathy.

This clonotype was found many times. This chain joins TRBV7-2 and TRBJ1-2, with D maybe TRBD1 (6 bases). The germline V gene encodes CDR1 SGHTA and CDR2 FQGNSA. CDR3 length: 12 residues. V lost 4 bases to trimming and J lost 7 bases, with 10 bases between them. The CDR3 nucleotides are TGTGCCAGCAGCTCCCTGGGGGCTGGCTACACCTTC. Its translation is CASSSLGAGYTF.

This clonotype was counted ten times or more. This rearrangement joins TRBV20-1 to TRBJ2-1, with 10 bases aligning to TRBD2. This CDR3 is built from 15 residues. Germline values: CDR1 DFQATT, CDR2 SNEGSKA (reference sequence). Trimming took 6 bases from V and 2 from J; bases not matched to a gene: 7. The CDR3 spells CSARRGLATYNEQFF. Written as DNA, the CDR3 is TGCAGTGCCCGCAGGGGACTAGCGACCTACAATGAGCAGTTCTTC.

Many counts were recorded for this clonotype. The gene calls are TRBV5-1 and TRBJ1-4, with 7 bases identical to TRBD1. CDR3 size: 15 residues. Per germline, CDR1 SGHRS and CDR2 YFSETQ. With V trimmed by 4 bases and J by 2 bases, 5 bases remained unmatched. The CDR3 sequence: CASSTSGQTNEKLFF. CDR3 sequence (DNA): TGCGCCAGCAGCACCTCGGGACAGACTAATGAAAAACTGTTTTTT. The entire variable domain, with the rest obtained from reference TRBV5-1 and TRBJ1-4, is as follows: KAGVTQTPRYLIKTRGQQVTLSCSPISGHRSVSWYQQTPGQGLQFLFEYFSETQRNKGNFPGRFSGRQFSNSRSEMNVSTLELGDSALYLCASSTSGQTNEKLFFGSGTQLSVL.

This clonotype was detected a few times. The chain recombines TRBV18 with TRBJ2-1; 9 bases are a match to TRBD1. The ends lost 4 bases at V and 4 bases at J; junction bases unmatched: 11. Germline V gene sequence: CDR1 KGHSH, CDR2 LQKENI. This CDR3 has 17 residues. The CDR3 here is CASSHHAQGANYNEQFF. CDR3 nucleotide sequence: TGTGCCAGCTCACACCATGCACAGGGGGCGAATTACAATGAGCAGTTCTTC. Based on the CDR3 plus reference TRBV18 and TRBJ2-1, the full variable domain is NAGVMQNPRHLVRRRGQEARLRCSPMKGHSHVYWYRQLPEEGLKFMVYLQKENIIDESGMPKERFSAEFPKEGPSILRIQQVVRGDSAAYFCASSHHAQGANYNEQFFGPGTRLTVL.

In its sample, this clonotype was seen a few times. The CDR3 sequence: CASSPSGLAGGSSYEQYF. In DNA, the CDR3 is TGTGCCAGCAGCCCTTCGGGACTAGCGGGAGGGAGCTCCTACGAGCAGTACTTC. The gene calls are TRBV6-2 or TRBV6-3 and TRBJ2-7, with 16 bases matching TRBD2. CDR3 length: 18 residues. Germline V gene lookup returns CDR1 MNHEY and CDR2 SVGEGT. J was trimmed by 0 bases and V by 6 bases; bases with no gene match: 8.

This clonotype was picked up many times. This chain links TRBV11-3 with TRBJ2-1; 7 nucleotides line up with TRBD1. The V gene end was trimmed by 5 bases and the J gene end by 7 bases; junction bases not matched to a gene: 5. The CDR3 runs 13 residues. The germline V gene encodes CDR1 SGHNT and CDR2 YENEEA. In nucleotides, the CDR3 is TGTGCCAGCAGCCCGACAGGGACGAATGAGCAGTTCTTC. It specifies CASSPTGTNEQFF.

Turning to this clonotype: Being one base from a much bigger clone, this may be a read error. V gene TRBV12-3 or TRBV12-4 combines with J gene TRBJ2-6; the D call may be TRBD1 or TRBD2 (5 bases each). The CDR3 spans 15 residues. The CDR3 sequence: CASSPQGSGASVLTF. CDR3 nucleotide sequence: TGTGCCAGCAGCCCCCAGGGATCCGGGGCCAGCGTCCTGACTTTC.

The J gene is TRBJ2-7, the V gene TRBV4-1; D is uncertain. The V gene's germline CDR1 is MGHRA and CDR2 YSYEKL. Trimming took 0 bases from V and 3 from J, leaving 15 bases between them. The CDR3 has 16 amino acids. Written as DNA, the CDR3 is TGCGCCAGCAGCCAAGAGTCGCAGGCCGCGCTCTACGAGCAGTACTTC. It translates to CASSQESQAALYEQYF.

This clonotype appeared many times. This chain uses TRBV10-3 with TRBJ1-1; possible D gene TRBD1, 6 bases. Germline V lookup: CDR1 ENHRY, CDR2 SYGVKD. The CDR3 extends over 14 amino acids. The V end was cut by 6 bases, the J end by 4 bases, with 15 bases between. In DNA, the CDR3 is TGTGCCATCAGGTCGGGGGCAGGACCCACTGAAGCTTTCTTT. Amino acids: CAIRSGAGPTEAFF.

A remark on this clonotype: A junction boundary mismatches the germline segment, possibly from a read error. The chain links TRBV19 to TRBJ1-5; D not certain. The CDR3 totals 14 residues. Germline CDR1 LNHDA, CDR2 SQIVND (reference sequence). The CDR3 DNA follows: TGTGCCGGTAGTATGGTAAGGAGCAATCAGCCCCAGCATTTT. Amino acids: CAGSMVRSNQPQHF.

This clonotype appeared many times. The J gene is TRBJ1-2, the V gene TRBV5-6, with D perhaps TRBD1 (6 bases). V lost 3 bases, J lost 5 bases, and 17 bases lay in between. CDR3 length: 15 amino acids. Germline V gene data show CDR1 as SGHDT and CDR2 as YYEEEE. The CDR3 region has the DNA TGTGCCAGCAGCTGGCTTAGGGGGGGAAAGTATGGCTACACCTTC. Translated: CASSWLRGGKYGYTF.

This clonotype was observed many times. CDR3: CASSEAQTGNTDTQYF. In nucleotides, the CDR3 is TGTGCCAGCAGTGAAGCTCAAACAGGGAACACAGATACGCAGTATTTT. The chain couples TRBV6-1 to TRBJ2-3; a possible D gene is TRBD1 (6 bases). CDR3 length: 16 residues. CDR1 MNHNS and CDR2 SASEGT come from the germline V gene. V was trimmed by 0 bases and J by 2 bases, leaving 12 bases between them.

The rearrangement links TRBV30 to TRBJ2-3; D not resolved. CDR1 GTSNPN and CDR2 SVGIG come from the germline V gene (reference sequence). V dropped 1 base and J dropped 6 bases, with 8 bases sitting between them. The CDR3 spans 12 residues. The CDR3: CAWSAVEDTQYF. The CDR3 bases are TGTGCCTGGAGTGCCGTGGAGGATACGCAGTATTTT.

The genes are TRBV5-6 and TRBJ2-7, with D unresolved. The germline V gene has CDR1 SGHDT and CDR2 YYEEEE. V lost 0 bases to trimming and J lost 5 bases, with 6 bases between them. The CDR3 loop spans 12 amino acids. The CDR3 here is CASSLASHEQYF. CDR3 DNA sequence: TGTGCCAGCAGCTTGGCTTCCCACGAGCAGTACTTC.

This clonotype has a count of ten or more. V is TRBV5-1 and J is TRBJ1-6; the match to TRBD1 covers 11 bases. This CDR3 is 18 amino acids long. J gave up 5 bases and V 5 bases, and 12 bases lay outside the gene matches. CDR1 is SGHRS, CDR2 YFSETQ, per germline. The CDR3 is CASRPGTGGSSDNSPLHF. CDR3 nucleotide sequence: TGCGCCAGCAGACCCGGGACAGGGGGTAGCTCGGATAATTCACCCCTCCACTTT.

In this sample, this clonotype turned up many times. The V gene is TRBV5-1, the J gene TRBJ1-2; a weak D match, TRBD1 (6 bases). CDR3 length: 14 residues. The germline V gene encodes CDR1 SGHRS and CDR2 YFSETQ. V was clipped by 3 bases and J by 0 bases, with 9 bases between them. The CDR3 sequence is CASSSDRANYGYTF. In DNA form, the CDR3 reads TGCGCCAGCAGCTCGGACAGAGCTAACTATGGCTACACCTTC.

This clonotype came up many times. The chain has TRBV20-1 and TRBJ2-3; 13 bases are a match to TRBD2. The germline CDR1 and CDR2 sequences are DFQATT and SNEGSKA (reference sequence). The CDR3 is 14 amino acids. The V segment lost 6 bases and the J segment 8 bases; nucleotides outside the gene matches: 8. The CDR3 protein is CSAHGTSGKSTQYF. The CDR3 DNA follows: TGCAGTGCCCACGGGACTAGCGGGAAGTCTACGCAGTATTTT.

This clonotype was counted at least ten times. The chain recombines TRBV7-3 with TRBJ1-1; no firm D call. Trimming took 5 bases from V and 1 from J, leaving 11 bases between them. Looked up from germline, CDR1 is SGHTA and CDR2 is FQGTGA. The CDR3 runs to 14 residues. The CDR3 sequence: CASSLHVGNTEAFF. The CDR3, as DNA: TGTGCCAGCAGCCTACACGTGGGGAACACTGAAGCTTTCTTT. Supplemented by reference TRBV7-3 and TRBJ1-1, the full variable domain reads GAGVSQTPSNKVTEKGKYVELRCDPISGHTALYWYRQSLGQGPEFLIYFQGTGAADDSGLPNDRFFAVRPEGSVSTLKIQRTERGDSAVYLCASSLHVGNTEAFFGQGTRLTVV.

This clonotype was recorded a few times. The chain joins TRBV7-8 to TRBJ2-5; D call uncertain. Trimming took off 0 bases at V and 1 base at J, with 15 bases between the two ends. Germline CDR1 reads SGHVS; CDR2 reads FQNEAQ. The CDR3 spans 17 residues. The CDR3 here is CASSLASIWHTQETQYF. CDR3 sequence (DNA): TGTGCCAGCAGCTTAGCTTCAATCTGGCACACCCAAGAGACCCAGTACTTC.

The sample holds many counts of this clonotype. This sequence joins TRBV20-1 and TRBJ2-7, with 9 bases lining up with TRBD1. J was trimmed by 5 bases and V by 2 bases; bases with no gene match: 4. Germline V lookup: CDR1 DFQATT, CDR2 SNEGSKA (reference sequence). The CDR3 spans 13 residues. Written as DNA, the CDR3 is TGCAGTGCTAGAACAGGGGGCTTGGACGAGCAGTACTTC. It encodes CSARTGGLDEQYF.

This clonotype was seen many times. The genes are TRBV5-1 and TRBJ2-3; 8 bases match TRBD2. The trim removed 0 bases at V and 0 bases at J, leaving 6 bases unmatched. This CDR3 is built from 17 residues. Germline CDR1 SGHRS, CDR2 YFSETQ. The CDR3 here is CASSLVGSGGSTDTQYF. The CDR3 DNA is TGCGCCAGCAGCTTGGTGGGAAGCGGGGGCAGCACAGATACGCAGTATTTT.

This clonotype was seen at least ten times. The chain combines TRBV2 with TRBJ2-7; 9 bases map to TRBD2. After removal of 2 bases from V and 2 bases from J, the junction contained 7 bases not matched to a gene. The germline V gene has CDR1 SNHLY and CDR2 FYNNEI. The CDR3 has 16 amino acids. For the CDR3, the DNA is TGTGCCAGCAGTGAATCCCAGCGGGAGGCCACCTACGAGCAGTACTTC. Amino acids: CASSESQREATYEQYF.

This clonotype was picked up many times. The chain couples TRBV30 to TRBJ2-6; D tentatively fits TRBD1 or TRBD2 (5 bases each). From germline, CDR1 is GTSNPN and CDR2 SVGIG (reference sequence). V was pared by 1 base and J by 0 bases, with 10 bases between. This CDR3 has 16 residues. This CDR3 is CAWSAGSYSGANVLTF. The CDR3 nucleotides are TGTGCCTGGAGTGCAGGGAGCTACTCTGGGGCCAACGTCCTGACTTTC.

This clonotype was observed many times. V and J are TRBV20-1 and TRBJ2-3; D might be TRBD1 (6 bases). The V and J ends lost 3 bases and 8 bases respectively, with 27 bases between them. The germline V gene encodes CDR1 DFQATT and CDR2 SNEGSKA (reference sequence). The CDR3 consists of 17 residues. In DNA, the CDR3 is TGCAGTGCTAGTTCGTCCGTGTACTCCGCCATAGGGGGTACGCAGTATTTT. Protein: CSASSSVYSAIGGTQYF.

A few counts support this clonotype. This chain joins TRBV19 and TRBJ1-2; D is undetermined. This CDR3 region has 13 residues. Germline V gene sequence: CDR1 LNHDA, CDR2 SQIVND (reference sequence). The V end was cut by 8 bases, the J end by 5 bases, with 15 bases between. As DNA, the CDR3 is TGTGCCAGTCGAGAGAGTTCACAATATGGCTACACCTTC. Translating gives CASRESSQYGYTF.

This clonotype was observed at least ten times. V is TRBV29-1 and J is TRBJ1-5, with a possible D match to TRBD1 (5 bases). Germline CDR1 reads SQVTM; CDR2 reads ANQGSEA. The CDR3 runs 13 residues. The V end lost 3 bases, the J end lost 6 bases, and 12 bases lay between the germline ends. DNA for the CDR3: TGCAGCGTTGATCGGGGCCGGAGTCAGCCCCAGCATTTT. Translating it yields CSVDRGRSQPQHF.